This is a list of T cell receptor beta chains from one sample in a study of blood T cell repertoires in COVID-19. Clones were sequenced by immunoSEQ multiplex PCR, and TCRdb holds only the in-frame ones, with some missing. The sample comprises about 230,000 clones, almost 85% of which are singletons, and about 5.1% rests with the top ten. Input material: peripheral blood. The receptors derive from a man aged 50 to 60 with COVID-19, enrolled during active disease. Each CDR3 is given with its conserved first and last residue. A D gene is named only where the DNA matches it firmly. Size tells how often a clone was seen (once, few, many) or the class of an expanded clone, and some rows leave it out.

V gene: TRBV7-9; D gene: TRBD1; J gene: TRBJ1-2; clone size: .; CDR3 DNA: TGTGCCAGCAGCACAGGGGGCAACTATGGCTACACCTTC; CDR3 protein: CASSTGGNYGYTF
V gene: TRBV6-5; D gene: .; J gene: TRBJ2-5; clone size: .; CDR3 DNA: TGTGCCAGCAGGGACAACGAAGAGACCCAGTACTTC; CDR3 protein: CASRDNEETQYF
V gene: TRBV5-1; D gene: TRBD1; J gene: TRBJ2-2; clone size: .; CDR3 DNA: TGCGCCAGCAGCCCGGGACAGGGTCGGGCCGGGGAGCTGTTTTTT; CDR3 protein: CASSPGQGRAGELFF
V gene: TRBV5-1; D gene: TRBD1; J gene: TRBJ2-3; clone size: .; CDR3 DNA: TGCGCCAGCAGCTTGCCTCGACAGGGTGCGACGCAGTATTTT; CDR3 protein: CASSLPRQGATQYF
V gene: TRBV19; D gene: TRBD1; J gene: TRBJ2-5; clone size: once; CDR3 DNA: TGTGCCAGTAGTACGGGACAGGGAACAAGGGAGACCCAGTACTTC; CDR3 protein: CASSTGQGTRETQYF
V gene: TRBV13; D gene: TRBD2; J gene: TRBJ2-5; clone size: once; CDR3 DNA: TGTGCCAGCAGTTCTACTCAGCGGGGGGGATGGGAGACCCAGTACTTC; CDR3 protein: CASSSTQRGGWETQYF
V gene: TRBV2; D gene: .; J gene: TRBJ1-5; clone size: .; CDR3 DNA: TGTGCCAGCAGTGAATGGCCCAGCAATCAGCCCCAGCATTTT; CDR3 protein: CASSEWPSNQPQHF
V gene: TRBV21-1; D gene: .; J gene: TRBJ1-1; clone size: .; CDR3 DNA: TGTGCCAGCAGCCTCCCAGCTTTCTTT; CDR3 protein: CASSLPAFF
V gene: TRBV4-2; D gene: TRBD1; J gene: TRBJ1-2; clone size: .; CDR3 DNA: TGTGCCAGCAGCCAAGATGCCGGGACAGTCTATGGCTACACCTTC; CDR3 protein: CASSQDAGTVYGYTF
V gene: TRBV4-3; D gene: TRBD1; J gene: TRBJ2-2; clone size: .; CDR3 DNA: TGCGCCAGCAGCCAGGGGACAGGGATCAACACCGGGGAGCTGTTTTTT; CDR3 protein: CASSQGTGINTGELFF
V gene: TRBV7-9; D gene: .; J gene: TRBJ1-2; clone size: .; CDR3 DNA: TGTGCCAGCAGCCCCAGGGACAATAACTATGGCTACACCTTC; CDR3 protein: CASSPRDNNYGYTF
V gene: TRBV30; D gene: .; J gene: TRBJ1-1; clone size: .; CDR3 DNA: TGTGCCTGGATGGGCCTCACTGGGACTGAAGCTTTCTTT; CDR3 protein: CAWMGLTGTEAFF
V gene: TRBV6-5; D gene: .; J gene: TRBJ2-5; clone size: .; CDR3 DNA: TGTGCCAGCAGTTACTCCCACTCCCGGGGCCAAGAGACCCAGTACTTC; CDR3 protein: CASSYSHSRGQETQYF
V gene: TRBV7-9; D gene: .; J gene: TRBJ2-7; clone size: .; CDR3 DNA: TGTGCCAGCAGCGCCGGGCCAGGGTACTACGAGCAGTACTTC; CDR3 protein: CASSAGPGYYEQYF
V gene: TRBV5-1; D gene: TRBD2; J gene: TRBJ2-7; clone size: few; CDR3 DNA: TGCGCCAGCAGCTTCGCTAGCGGGGTCTCCTCCTACGAGCAGTACTTC; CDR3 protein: CASSFASGVSSYEQYF
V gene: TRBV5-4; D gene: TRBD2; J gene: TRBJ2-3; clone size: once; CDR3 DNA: TGTGCCAGCAGCTTGGACCCGGGACTAGCGATGGACACAGATACGCAGTATTTT; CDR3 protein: CASSLDPGLAMDTDTQYF
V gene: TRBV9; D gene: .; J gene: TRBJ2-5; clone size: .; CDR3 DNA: TGTGCCAGCAGCGTAGGACTACTTCAAGAGACCCAGTACTTC; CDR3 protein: CASSVGLLQETQYF
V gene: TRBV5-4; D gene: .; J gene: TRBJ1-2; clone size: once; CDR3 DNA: TGTGCCAGCAGCTTGGAGAACGAACCGGGGAGCTACACCTTC; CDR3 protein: CASSLENEPGSYTF
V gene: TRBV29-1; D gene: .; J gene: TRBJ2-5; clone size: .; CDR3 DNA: TGCAGCGTTGCCCCTCAAGAGACCCAGTACTTC; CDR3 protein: CSVAPQETQYF
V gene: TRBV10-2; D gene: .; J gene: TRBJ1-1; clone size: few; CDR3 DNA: TGCGCCAGCAGTGATCTCCCGTCGAACACTGAAGCTTTCTTT; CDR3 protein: CASSDLPSNTEAFF
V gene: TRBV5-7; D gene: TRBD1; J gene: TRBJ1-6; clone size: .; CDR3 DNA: TGTGCCAGCAGCTTGGGAGGACAGGGGGCGAATTCACCCCTCCACTTT; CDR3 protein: CASSLGGQGANSPLHF
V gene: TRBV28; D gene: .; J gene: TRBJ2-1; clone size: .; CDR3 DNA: TGTGCCAGCAGTTTCACAGGGTACGACAATGAGCAGTTCTTC; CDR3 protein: CASSFTGYDNEQFF
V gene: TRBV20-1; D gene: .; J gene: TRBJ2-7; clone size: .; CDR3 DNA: TGCAGTGCTACACCAATGGCCGAGCAGTACTTC; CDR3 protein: CSATPMAEQYF
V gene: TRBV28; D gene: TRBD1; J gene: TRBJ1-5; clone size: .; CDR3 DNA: TGTGCCAGCAGTGACGGGACAGGGCGGAATCACAATCAGCCCCAGCATTTT; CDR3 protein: CASSDGTGRNHNQPQHF
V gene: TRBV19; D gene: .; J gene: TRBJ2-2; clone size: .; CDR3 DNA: TGTGCCAGTAGTATAGTTCCAGGGCGCTACACCGGGGAGCTGTTTTTT; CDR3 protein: CASSIVPGRYTGELFF